A selection of T cell receptor beta chains follows, all from one sample in a study of cytomegalovirus exposure and HLA in healthy donors. Profiled with immunoSEQ multiplex PCR; TCRdb holds only in-frame clones, not every one. The sample carries some 35,000 clones, nearly 70% recorded once. The specimen sequenced was PBMCs. These receptors all come from a man between 25 and 39 years old in good health and CMV-seronegative. CDR3s include the opening cysteine and the closing phenylalanine or tryptophan. D genes are given only for firm matches. Clone sizes are given selectively: once, few, many, or a class where the clone is expanded.

j_call d_call clone_size v_call cdr3_nt cdr3_aa
TRBJ1-2 TRBD1 . TRBV5-6 TGTGCCAGCAGCCCGATCGACAGGGCCCCTAACTATGGCTACACCTTC CASSPIDRAPNYGYTF
TRBJ1-2 TRBD1 . TRBV5-6 TGTGCCAGCAGCTCAGGGGGCTATGGCTACACCTTC CASSSGGYGYTF
TRBJ2-7 . . TRBV28 TGTGCCAGCATAATGGGGGGTACGAGCTCCTACGAGCAGTACTTC CASIMGGTSSYEQYF
TRBJ2-5 TRBD1 . TRBV5-1 TGCGCCAGCAGCTTGAGGACAGGGGAGACCCAGTACTTC CASSLRTGETQYF
TRBJ1-2 . . TRBV10-2 TGCGCCAGCAGCGGGTTTCAGGGGCGGACCTGGGGGTACACCTTC CASSGFQGRTWGYTF
TRBJ2-3 . few TRBV9 TGTGCCAGCAGCGTAGGGAGGGGAGCAGATACGCAGTATTTT CASSVGRGADTQYF
TRBJ2-3 TRBD1 . TRBV5-4 TGTGCCAGCAGCTTCCCCGGACAGGGGACAGATACGCAGTATTTT CASSFPGQGTDTQYF
TRBJ1-5 TRBD1 medium-sized TRBV4-3 TGCGCCAGCAGCCGGGACAGACGGAATCAGCCCCAGCATTTT CASSRDRRNQPQHF
TRBJ2-1 . . TRBV18 TGTGCCAGCTCACCTTTTTTTGAGAACGCCTACAATGAGCAGTTCTTC CASSPFFENAYNEQFF
TRBJ1-1 . . TRBV5-1 TGCGCCAGCAGCCTGGACTCGAACACTGAAGCTTTCTTT CASSLDSNTEAFF
TRBJ2-7 . . TRBV4-1 TGCGCCAGCAGCCAAGATTGGCGGGGACTCTACGAGCAGTACTTC CASSQDWRGLYEQYF
TRBJ1-5 . . TRBV6-1 TGTGCCAGCAGAAGAGGCTCTCAAAGCAATCAGCCCCAGCATTTT CASRRGSQSNQPQHF
TRBJ1-1 . . TRBV18 TGTGCCAGCCGAGGTGGCGCTGAAGCTTTCTTT CASRGGAEAFF
TRBJ2-1 . few TRBV6-5 TGTGCCAGCAGTTACGCCAGGGAGCAGTTCTTC CASSYAREQFF
TRBJ1-2 TRBD1 once TRBV5-4 TGTGCCAGCAGCCCAAGGGGTTGGTCAGGGGGCGAAGGGGGCTACACCTTC CASSPRGWSGGEGGYTF
TRBJ2-3 . . TRBV7-2 TGTGCCAGCAGCTTATCGGGAACCACGGGAAAAGGCCCCTATTTT CASSLSGTTGKGPYF
TRBJ1-3 . few TRBV4-3 TGCGCCAGCAGCCAGCGACAGGAGCTCCCTGGAAACACCATATATTTT CASSQRQELPGNTIYF
TRBJ1-6 . . TRBV29-1 TGCAGCGTGTTTGGATGGGACACATTCTTCTCACCCCTCCACTTT CSVFGWDTFFSPLHF
TRBJ2-5 TRBD1 . TRBV29-1 TGCAGCGTAGGGACAGTCCAAGAGACCCAGTACTTC CSVGTVQETQYF